This record concerns one TCR beta chain sequence. This entry comes from a study of cytomegalovirus exposure and HLA in healthy donors. Both 60 Vbeta primers and 13 Jbeta primers went into the PCR. Data came from immunoSEQ multiplex PCR; TCRdb stores just in-frame clones and leaves some out. Of tens of thousands of clones in the sample, 65% to 70% were seen once. Unmatched junction bases numbered 13, after V lost 5 bases and J lost 7 bases. CDR1 is SGHTA and CDR2 is FQGNSA in the germline V gene. This CDR3 has 16 residues. The receptor was isolated from a woman in her 50s in good health and CMV-seropositive. V and J are TRBV7-2 and TRBJ2-2, with TRBD1 identical over 7 bases. The material sequenced was PBMCs. CDR3 loop: CASSIQVIGGGGELFF. The CDR3 nucleotides are TGTGCCAGCAGCATCCAGGTTATAGGGGGCGGCGGGGAGCTGTTTTTT.